This entry lists 25 T cell receptor beta chains sequenced from one sample in a study of T cell changes during pregnancy in multiple sclerosis. Measured with immunoSEQ multiplex PCR; TCRdb has only the in-frame clones, and not every one. The profile shows approximately 46,000 clones, about 91% of them singletons. Sequenced material: CD8+ T cells from peripheral blood mononuclear cells, taken after pregnancy. The origin of the receptors is a female donor with multiple sclerosis, enrolled in a pregnancy study.

CDR3 loop: CASSYGWGVPEKLFF. CDR3 bases: TGTGCCAGCAGTTACGGATGGGGGGTTCCTGAAAAACTGTTTTTT. This sequence joins TRBV6-5 and TRBJ1-4, with D perhaps matching TRBD1 (5 bases). CDR1 MNHEY and CDR2 SVGAGI come from the germline V gene. The CDR3 loop spans 15 amino acids. V lost 2 bases and J 7 bases, leaving 14 bases between the germline ends.

For the CDR3, the DNA is TGTGCCAGCAGTGAAAGGACAGCGGATTACTACAATGAGCAGTTCTTC. Translated: CASSERTADYYNEQFF. The rearrangement joins TRBV2 to TRBJ2-1, with D maybe TRBD1 (6 bases). Trimming stripped 2 bases from V and 3 bases from J, with 14 bases between. CDR1 and CDR2 (germline): SNHLY, FYNNEI. CDR3 length equals 16 residues. Drawing the rest from reference TRBV2 and TRBJ2-1, the complete variable domain is EPEVTQTPSHQVTQMGQEVILRCVPISNHLYFYWYRQILGQKVEFLVSFYNNEISEKSEIFDDQFSVERPDGSNFTLKIRSTKLEDSAMYFCASSERTADYYNEQFFGPGTRLTVL.

The chain combines TRBV7-9 with TRBJ1-3; D is possibly TRBD1 (5 bases). V lost 5 bases to trimming and J lost 1 base, with 9 bases between them. The CDR3 runs 14 residues. Germline CDR1 reads SEHNR; CDR2 reads FQNEAQ (reference sequence). As DNA, the CDR3 is TGTGCCAGCAGCCCCCGGACATCTGGAAACACCATATATTTT. Its protein is CASSPRTSGNTIYF.

This chain uses TRBV7-9 with TRBJ2-7; 7 bases match TRBD1. V was pared by 7 bases and J by 3 bases, with 6 bases of the junction left unmatched. From germline, CDR1 is SEHNR and CDR2 FQNEAQ (reference sequence). The CDR3 totals 13 residues. DNA of the CDR3: TGTGCCAGCACCGGACAGGAGATCTACGAGCAGTACTTC. This gives the protein CASTGQEIYEQYF.

The V and J genes are TRBV4-1 and TRBJ2-1; TRBD2 aligns across 7 bases. Germline CDR1 reads MGHRA; CDR2 reads YSYEKL. CDR3 length: 16 amino acids. V lost 0 bases, J lost 0 bases, and 2 bases stayed unmatched. The CDR3 protein is CASSQDWGGSYNEQFF. The CDR3 nucleotides read TGCGCCAGCAGCCAAGATTGGGGGGGCTCCTACAATGAGCAGTTCTTC.

V is TRBV11-2 and J is TRBJ2-5; a possible D gene is TRBD2 (6 bases). Trimming shortened V by 4 bases and J by 1 base, and 10 bases separated the two germline ends. This CDR3 spans 14 amino acids. Germline V gene data show CDR1 as SGHAT and CDR2 as FQNNGV. The CDR3 DNA follows: TGTGCCAGCAGCTCCCCCGGGGGCCAAGAGACCCAGTACTTC. Protein product: CASSSPGGQETQYF.

This chain uses TRBV10-1 with TRBJ2-7; 9 positions match TRBD2. Germline CDR1 reads WNHNN; CDR2 reads SYGVQD (reference sequence). The CDR3 length is 15 residues. The V gene end was trimmed by 3 bases and the J gene end by 5 bases; junction bases not matched to a gene: 8. CDR3 loop: CASSEDLAGGDEQYF. The CDR3 coding sequence is TGCGCCAGCAGTGAAGATCTCGCGGGAGGGGACGAGCAGTACTTC.

The rearrangement links TRBV5-4 to TRBJ1-3; 9 nucleotides agree with TRBD1. The CDR3 has 15 residues. Losses at the gene ends were 6 bases for V and 4 bases for J; bases not matched to a gene: 8. CDR1 is SGHNT and CDR2 is YYREEE in the germline V gene (reference sequence). Here the CDR3 DNA reads TGTGCCAGCACCCGGACAGGGGTGAAAGGAAACACCATATATTTT. Translating it yields CASTRTGVKGNTIYF.

In its sample, this clone was seen a few times. The rearrangement uses TRBV6-1 and TRBJ2-3; 9 bases fit TRBD2. Per germline, CDR1 MNHNS and CDR2 SASEGT. This CDR3 contains 15 residues. V trimming: 2 bases; J trimming: 3 bases; junction bases outside the gene matches: 3. The CDR3 bases are TGTGCCAGCAGTGAACAAGCGGGAGGTACAGATACGCAGTATTTT. As protein: CASSEQAGGTDTQYF.

In nucleotides, the CDR3 is TGCAGCGTTGTACTAGGAGTCGGGCTGAACACCGGGGAGCTGTTTTTT. Translation gives CSVVLGVGLNTGELFF. The rearrangement uses TRBV29-1 and TRBJ2-2; perhaps TRBD2 as D (5 bases). Trimming cost V 4 bases and J 1 base, with 16 bases left between them. Germline V gene sequence: CDR1 SQVTM, CDR2 ANQGSEA. The CDR3 sequence is 16 residues long.

V gene TRBV30 combines with J gene TRBJ2-2; D not certain. The CDR3 contains 14 residues. CDR1 and CDR2 (germline): GTSNPN, SVGIG (reference sequence). With 2 bases removed from V and 0 bases from J, the gap between germline ends came to 7 bases. The CDR3 DNA reads TGTGCCTGGAGTATAAGCTCGAACACCGGGGAGCTGTTTTTT. Its translation is CAWSISSNTGELFF.

V usage is TRBV15 and J usage is TRBJ1-2; 9 bases align to TRBD1. The trim removed 5 bases at V and 8 bases at J, leaving 9 bases unmatched. The germline CDR1 and CDR2 sequences are LNHNV and YYDKDF (reference sequence). This CDR3 is built from 14 residues. The CDR3 reads CATSYRTGEEGYTF. CDR3 bases: TGTGCCACCAGCTACAGGACAGGGGAGGAAGGCTACACCTTC.

The chain has TRBV13 and TRBJ2-5; 8 bases agree with TRBD1. Germline CDR1 is PRHDT and CDR2 is FYEKMQ (reference sequence). This CDR3 has 14 amino acids. V gave up 5 bases and J gave up 2 bases; unmatched junction bases: 4. The CDR3 region is CASSTRDRQETQYF. For the CDR3, the DNA is TGTGCCAGCAGCACCCGGGACAGGCAAGAGACCCAGTACTTC.

As DNA, the CDR3 is TGTGCCAGCAGCTTAGCAGGGGCCCGGGTCTACGAGCAGTACTTC. It encodes CASSLAGARVYEQYF. The chain joins TRBV7-6 to TRBJ2-7, with D possibly TRBD1 on 5 matching bases. V was cut by 0 bases and J by 3 bases, with 12 bases left in between. Germline CDR1 reads SGHVS; CDR2 reads FNYEAQ. The CDR3 has 15 residues.

The CDR3 here is CAWSVLAGGGELFF. The CDR3 DNA sequence: TGTGCCTGGAGTGTCCTAGCGGGAGGCGGGGAGCTGTTTTTT. The chain is built from TRBV30 and TRBJ2-2, with 11 positions matching TRBD2. J gave up 7 bases and V 0 bases, and 1 base lay outside the gene matches. Looked up from germline, CDR1 is GTSNPN and CDR2 is SVGIG (reference sequence). This CDR3 region has 14 residues.

The chain combines TRBV2 with TRBJ2-2, with TRBD2 matching 14 bases. This CDR3 is 18 amino acids long. Germline values: CDR1 SNHLY, CDR2 FYNNEI. The trim removed 8 bases at V and 0 bases at J, leaving 8 bases unmatched. The CDR3: CASEGLAGVGTNTGELFF. The CDR3 DNA sequence: TGTGCCAGCGAGGGACTAGCGGGAGTGGGGACGAACACCGGGGAGCTGTTTTTT.

This clone was observed once. This rearrangement joins TRBV4-3 to TRBJ2-5; tentatively, D is TRBD1 (6 bases). The CDR3 has 17 residues. V was shortened by 4 bases and J by 5 bases, with 23 bases between the two germline ends. Germline CDR1 is LGHNA and CDR2 is YSLEER. CDR3 loop: CASSPQLTQGIGETQYF. The CDR3 nucleotides read TGCGCCAGCAGCCCCCAGCTTACCCAGGGGATTGGGGAGACCCAGTACTTC.

The rearrangement uses TRBV2 and TRBJ1-2; D is undetermined. This CDR3 spans 11 amino acids. Germline values: CDR1 SNHLY, CDR2 FYNNEI. Trimming stripped 10 bases from V and 2 bases from J, with 8 bases between. This CDR3 reads CATTGNYGYTF. The CDR3, as DNA: TGTGCCACCACGGGGAACTATGGCTACACCTTC.

The chain employs TRBV19 and TRBJ1-1, with D possibly being TRBD1 (6 bases). The CDR3 spans 13 residues. The germline V gene encodes CDR1 LNHDA and CDR2 SQIVND (reference sequence). Trimming left V 5 bases short and J 10 bases short, with 17 bases between. The CDR3 nucleotides are TGTGCCAGTAGTCACAGGGAGGGGGAGGGAGCTTTCTTT. Its protein is CASSHREGEGAFF.

The chain uses TRBV12-5 and TRBJ1-3; D is perhaps TRBD1 (5 bases). Germline CDR1 reads LGHNT; CDR2 reads FRNRAP. This CDR3 has 15 amino acids. The V end lost 4 bases, the J end lost 4 bases, and 14 bases lay between the germline ends. CDR3 amino acids: CASGSQGLSGNTIYF. The DNA of the CDR3 is TGTGCTAGTGGTTCGCAGGGTTTATCCGGAAACACCATATATTTT.

This chain uses TRBV7-9 with TRBJ2-1; possible D gene TRBD1, 6 bases. Germline CDR1 SEHNR, CDR2 FQNEAQ (reference sequence). CDR3 length: 14 amino acids. V lost 10 bases and J lost 4, with 17 bases in between. CDR3 sequence (DNA): TGTGCCACCCAGGTAAAAGGGGGATACAATGAGCAGTTCTTC. Its protein product is CATQVKGGYNEQFF.

The chain joins TRBV5-1 to TRBJ1-1, with 7 bases aligning to TRBD1. The germline gives CDR1 SGHRS, CDR2 YFSETQ. This CDR3 contains 14 residues. The junction had 10 bases not matched to a gene; V was cut back by 5 bases and J by 6 bases. The CDR3 DNA sequence: TGCGCCAGCAGATTCACGGGACAGCCCTCTGAAGCTTTCTTT. This sequence encodes CASRFTGQPSEAFF. Full variable domain (missing parts from reference TRBV5-1 and TRBJ1-1): KAGVTQTPRYLIKTRGQQVTLSCSPISGHRSVSWYQQTPGQGLQFLFEYFSETQRNKGNFPGRFSGRQFSNSRSEMNVSTLELGDSALYLCASRFTGQPSEAFFGQGTRLTVV.

The rearrangement joins TRBV5-1 to TRBJ2-1; a possible D gene is TRBD2 (6 bases). Trimming removed 5 bases from V and 3 bases from J, with 18 bases in between. This CDR3 is 16 amino acids long. Germline loops: CDR1 SGHRS, CDR2 YFSETQ. The CDR3 is CASRLTSSVGYNEQFF. The CDR3, as DNA: TGCGCCAGCAGACTGACTTCTAGCGTCGGCTACAATGAGCAGTTCTTC.

The genes are TRBV27 and TRBJ1-2, with D uncertain. V was trimmed by 7 bases and J by 9 bases, leaving 15 bases between them. The CDR3 spans 12 residues. Germline-derived CDR1 and CDR2 are MNHEY and SMNVEV (reference sequence). CDR3: CASKDFSTRYTF. For the CDR3, the DNA is TGTGCCAGCAAAGACTTTAGCACCCGCTACACCTTC.

The genes are TRBV19 and TRBJ1-3; no clear D. The CDR3 runs to 13 residues. Trimming left V 7 bases short and J 0 bases short, with 7 bases between. Per the germline V gene, CDR1 is LNHDA and CDR2 is SQIVND (reference sequence). CDR3 amino acids: CASIEDSGNTIYF. DNA for the CDR3: TGTGCCAGTATTGAGGACTCTGGAAACACCATATATTTT.